These 10 T cell receptor beta chains originate from one sample sequenced in a study of blood T cell repertoires in COVID-19 (dated by TCRdb to 2020 to 2022). Library preparation employed the immunoSEQ multiplex PCR assay. The table comes from immuneACCESS by way of TCRdb, which keeps in-frame sequences with V and J called. Part of the clones is missing from these tables; in studies checked, under half for an unresolved V gene and the rest for unknown reasons. This sample comprises around 190,000 clones, roughly 79% of them detected only once. Approximately 11% of the sample is in the top ten clones. The sample was peripheral blood. The receptors were gathered from a woman aged 40 to 55 with COVID-19, enrolled during active disease.

This clone was recorded only once. The chain links TRBV12-5 to TRBJ2-7, with TRBD2 identical over 8 bases. Per the germline V gene, CDR1 is LGHNT and CDR2 is FRNRAP. V was clipped by 1 base and J by 3 bases; unmatched bases: 8. This CDR3 spans 16 amino acids. The CDR3 DNA sequence: TGTGCTAGTGGTTTGGGAGCTAGCGGGTTCTTCTACGAGCAGTACGTC. Translating gives CASGLGASGFFYEQYV.

The rearrangement uses TRBV10-3 and TRBJ1-2; the D gene is possibly TRBD1 (5 bases). Trimming pared 6 bases from V and 4 bases from J, leaving 18 bases between. Looked up from germline, CDR1 is ENHRY and CDR2 is SYGVKD. This CDR3 is 15 amino acids long. The CDR3 DNA is TGTGCCATCAGGGGACTTAACGAAGGCCCCTATGGCTACACCTTC. Amino acid sequence: CAIRGLNEGPYGYTF.

The chain joins TRBV15 to TRBJ2-5, with unresolved D. Germline CDR1 is LNHNV and CDR2 is YYDKDF (reference sequence). The CDR3 totals 13 residues. V was pared by 5 bases and J by 5 bases, with 12 bases between. DNA of the CDR3: TGTGCCACCAGCGAGCCCCCTGTGGAGACCCAGTACTTC. Its protein product is CATSEPPVETQYF.

This rearrangement joins TRBV7-8 to TRBJ1-6; D perhaps matches TRBD1 (6 bases). The CDR3 has 19 amino acids. Deletions cut 5 bases from V and 0 bases from J, with 20 bases between. Germline V gene sequence: CDR1 SGHVS, CDR2 FQNEAQ. The DNA for the CDR3 is TGTGCCAGCAGCACCCACCGGGACACCTGGAGCTCCTATAATTCACCCCTCCACTTT. It is translated as CASSTHRDTWSSYNSPLHF.

The CDR3 here is CASSLGVGGGNSPLHF. The CDR3 DNA is TGTGCCAGCAGCTTGGGGGTTGGGGGGGGGAATTCACCCCTCCACTTT. The V call is TRBV5-5, the J call TRBJ1-6, with D possibly matching TRBD1 (5 bases). Trimming cost V 0 bases and J 7 bases, with 14 bases left between them. The CDR3 length is 16 residues. Germline V gene sequence: CDR1 SGHKS, CDR2 YYEKEE (reference sequence).

As to this clone: Other DNA variants within this sample encode the same CDR3. As DNA, the CDR3 is TGTGCCAGTCGAACTAGCGGGAGTTCATACGAGCAGTACTTC. Its translation: CASRTSGSSYEQYF. The chain is built from TRBV19 and TRBJ2-7, with 11 bases matching TRBD2. The junction had 7 bases not matched to a gene; V was cut back by 8 bases and J by 4 bases. CDR1 is LNHDA and CDR2 is SQIVND in the germline V gene (reference sequence). CDR3 length equals 14 residues.

The V gene is TRBV4-2, the J gene TRBJ1-6; D gene unclear. V lost 0 bases to trimming and J lost 6 bases, with 9 bases between them. Germline V CDR1 and CDR2: LGHNA, YNFKEQ. The CDR3 loop spans 15 amino acids. The CDR3 sequence is CASSQDKTSNSPLHF. CDR3 in DNA: TGTGCCAGCAGCCAAGATAAGACAAGTAATTCACCCCTCCACTTT.

The V and J genes are TRBV9 and TRBJ2-2; 10 bases agree with TRBD2. This CDR3 region has 14 residues. Trimming at V came to 6 bases and at J to 9 bases, leaving 8 bases not matched to a gene. CDR1 SGDLS and CDR2 YYNGEE come from the germline V gene. The chain's CDR3 is CASTTAGGPRELFF. CDR3 nucleotides: TGTGCCAGCACCACAGCGGGGGGGCCGCGGGAGCTGTTTTTT.

The rearrangement joins TRBV9 to TRBJ2-3; 7 nucleotides align to TRBD2. V lost 4 bases and J lost 0; bases outside the gene matches: 5. The germline V gene has CDR1 SGDLS and CDR2 YYNGEE. The CDR3 is 15 amino acids. CDR3 sequence reads: CASSSLAESTDTQYF. The CDR3 DNA follows: TGTGCCAGCAGCTCGCTAGCGGAGAGCACAGATACGCAGTATTTT.

This chain joins TRBV28 and TRBJ1-2; D is perhaps TRBD1 (5 bases). CDR1 is MDHEN, CDR2 SYDVKM, per germline. The CDR3 length is 13 residues. Trimming shortened V by 6 bases and J by 4 bases, and 12 bases separated the two germline ends. The chain's CDR3 is CASRPDRSYGYTF. The CDR3 bases are TGTGCCAGCAGACCTGACAGAAGCTATGGCTACACCTTC.